This entry lists 2 T cell receptor beta chains sequenced from one sample in a study of circulating and synovial CD4+ cells in juvenile arthritis (dated by TCRdb to between 2014 and 2016). Library preparation employed the immunoSEQ multiplex PCR assay. Sourced from immuneACCESS, this table was stored by TCRdb with only in-frame sequences that have V and J called. A share of the clones is absent; for the studies checked, an unresolved V gene accounts for under half, and the remainder has no known explanation. This sample lists more than 30,000 clones; approximately 92% were detected once. 2.5% to 3% of the sample belongs to the ten largest clones. Sequenced sample: CD4+ T cells from blood. The receptors originated from a human donor with juvenile idiopathic arthritis.

This clone was seen just once. The chain links TRBV7-9 to TRBJ2-7, with 10 bases matching TRBD2. This CDR3 contains 13 residues. Germline trimming cut 6 bases from V and 6 bases from J; bases unmatched to any gene: 5. Germline CDR1 SEHNR, CDR2 FQNEAQ (reference sequence). Here the CDR3 DNA reads TGTGCCAGCAGGTCTAGCGGGAGTGGCGAGCAGTACTTC. This encodes CASRSSGSGEQYF.

This chain links TRBV5-4 with TRBJ1-2; no clear D gene. Germline V lookup: CDR1 SGHNT, CDR2 YYREEE (reference sequence). V was trimmed by 2 bases and J by 6 bases, leaving 17 bases between them. This CDR3 comprises 15 residues. CDR3 sequence: CASSLVGPVTDGYTF. The CDR3 DNA reads TGTGCCAGCAGCTTAGTTGGGCCGGTCACCGATGGCTACACCTTC.